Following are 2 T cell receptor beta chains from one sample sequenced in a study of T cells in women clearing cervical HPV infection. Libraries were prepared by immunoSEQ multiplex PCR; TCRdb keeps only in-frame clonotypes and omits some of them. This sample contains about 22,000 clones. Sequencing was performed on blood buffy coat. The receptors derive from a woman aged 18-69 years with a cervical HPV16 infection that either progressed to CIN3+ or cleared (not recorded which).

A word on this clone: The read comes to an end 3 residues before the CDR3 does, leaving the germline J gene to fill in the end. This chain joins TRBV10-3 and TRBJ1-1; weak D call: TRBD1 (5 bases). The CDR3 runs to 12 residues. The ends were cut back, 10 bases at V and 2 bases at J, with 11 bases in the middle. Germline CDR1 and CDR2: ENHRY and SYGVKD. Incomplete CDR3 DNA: TGTGCCACGCGGGGGGGTAACACTGAA. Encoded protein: CATRGGNTE. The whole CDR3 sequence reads CATRGGNTEAFF.

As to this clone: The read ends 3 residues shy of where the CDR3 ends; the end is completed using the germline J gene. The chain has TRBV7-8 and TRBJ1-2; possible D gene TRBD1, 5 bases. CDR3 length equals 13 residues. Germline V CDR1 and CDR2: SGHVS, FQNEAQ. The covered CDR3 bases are TGTGCCAGCAGCCCACCCGGGGGGTCCGGC. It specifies CASSPPGGSG. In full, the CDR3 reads CASSPPGGSGYTF.